This is a list of T cell receptor beta chains from one sample in a study of T-cell memory formation after mild COVID-19. MiXCR, run by TCRdb on the 5' RACE reads, gives a single entry per CDR3 protein. This sample carries fewer than 300,000 distinct CDR3 sequences, 16% of them seen once, and the ten largest clones take under 25%. Input material: PBMCs or a T cell subset sorted from them (not recorded which). Source of these receptors: a man aged 18 to 29 who had mild COVID-19 (a few samples of this study predate the infection). Cell type and time point are not known. Each CDR3 is given with its conserved first and last residue. A D gene is named only where the DNA matches it firmly. Size tells how often a clone was seen (once, few, many) or the class of an expanded clone, and some rows leave it out.

size: NA
V: TRBV3-1
J: TRBJ2-7
D: TRBD2
DNA: TGTGCCAGCAGCCCCCGGGCACCAGCGGGGACCTACGAGCAGTACTTC
CDR3: CASSPRAPAGTYEQYF

size: NA
V: TRBV7-9
J: TRBJ2-5
D: TRBD2
DNA: TGTGCCAGCAGCTTAGCCGGACTAGAGTGGACCCAGTACTTC
CDR3: CASSLAGLEWTQYF

size: NA
V: TRBV27
J: TRBJ2-5
D: TRBD2
DNA: TGTGCCAGCAGTGGTCGAGGACTAGCGGTTTTTGATAAAGAGACCCAGTACTTC
CDR3: CASSGRGLAVFDKETQYF

size: NA
V: TRBV5-1
J: TRBJ1-1
D: NA
DNA: TGCGCCAGCAGCTTGGACACCCAGGAGACTGAAGCTTTCTTT
CDR3: CASSLDTQETEAFF

size: many
V: TRBV7-8
J: TRBJ2-2
D: NA
DNA: TGTGCCAGCAGCTTAGGTGGGGGGGCCGGCGGGGAGCTGTTTTTT
CDR3: CASSLGGGAGGELFF

size: many
V: TRBV7-9
J: TRBJ2-2
D: TRBD1
DNA: TGTGCCAGCAACCAGGGACAGGGATCCACCGGGGAGCTGTTTTTT
CDR3: CASNQGQGSTGELFF

size: NA
V: TRBV5-8
J: TRBJ1-2
D: NA
DNA: TGTGCCAGCAGCTTGGGGGCCTACGGCTACACCTTC
CDR3: CASSLGAYGYTF

size: NA
V: TRBV20-1
J: TRBJ1-2
D: NA
DNA: TGCAGTGCTCGGTCAATACCGGGCTACACCTTC
CDR3: CSARSIPGYTF

size: NA
V: TRBV29-1
J: TRBJ1-2
D: TRBD1
DNA: TGCAGCGTCCACTTCACAGGGGTATATGGCTACACCTTC
CDR3: CSVHFTGVYGYTF

size: few
V: TRBV6-2/TRBV6-3
J: TRBJ1-1
D: NA
DNA: TGTGCCAGCAGTATCGACGGAGACACTGAAGCTTTCTTT
CDR3: CASSIDGDTEAFF

size: few
V: TRBV20-1
J: TRBJ2-1
D: NA
DNA: TGCAGTGCGCGGGACCATGAGCAGTTCTTC
CDR3: CSARDHEQFF

size: few
V: TRBV5-5
J: TRBJ2-3
D: NA
DNA: TGTGCCAGCAGCGCTCACCTAGCGGATACGCAGTATTTT
CDR3: CASSAHLADTQYF

size: NA
V: TRBV10-3
J: TRBJ2-3
D: TRBD2
DNA: TGTGCCATCAGTGATAGGTTGGCGGGGGGACGCACAGATACGCAGTATTTT
CDR3: CAISDRLAGGRTDTQYF

size: NA
V: TRBV6-5
J: TRBJ2-4
D: NA
DNA: TGTGCCAGCAGTTACTCGACGCAGGGACTAGCCAAAAACATTCAGTACTTC
CDR3: CASSYSTQGLAKNIQYF

size: few
V: TRBV4-1
J: TRBJ1-1
D: NA
DNA: TGCGCCAGCAGCCAAGGGGTAGGGTCAGGAACTGAAGCTTTCTTT
CDR3: CASSQGVGSGTEAFF

size: few
V: TRBV9
J: TRBJ2-6
D: NA
DNA: TGTGCCAGCAGCGTTAGCGGCTCTGGGGCCAACGTCCTGACTTTC
CDR3: CASSVSGSGANVLTF